This T cell receptor beta chain was retrieved from a study of blood T cell repertoires in COVID-19. For the study at large: There were acute and convalescent COVID-19 samples, and they came from the United States, Italy and Spain.

Authors' data handling: Counts of nucleated cells, estimated from reference gene primer amplification, were obtained. Using immunoSEQ multiplex PCR, the repertoire was profiled, and TCRdb retains in-frame clones only, with some absent. V, J and clone size derive from that table, while D and trimming were established from the DNA sequence. Of about 72,000 clones detected, approximately 82% appear once; the ten largest clones hold roughly 18%. The V and J ends lost 0 bases and 4 bases respectively, with 15 bases between them. Germline CDR1 LGHNT, CDR2 FRNRAP. CDR3 length: 16 amino acids. The sequence derives from a woman of 80 years or more with acute or convalescent COVID-19. The sample consisted of peripheral blood. The rearrangement joins TRBV12-5 to TRBJ1-1; weak D call: TRBD1 (6 bases). The CDR3 sequence: CASGLVAGARGTEAFF. The DNA for the CDR3 is TGTGCTAGTGGTTTGGTTGCGGGGGCCAGGGGCACTGAAGCTTTCTTT.